Detailed here is one TCR beta chain. Per the original data handling: Amplification of reference gene primers provided the estimated nucleated cell counts. The method was immunoSEQ multiplex PCR; TCRdb's version includes in-frame clones alone and lacks a portion of them. V and J calls and clone size are those listed in that table; D and trimming were worked out from the DNA. The sample shows 100,000 or so clones, roughly 80% of them seen only once. The data were taken from a study of blood T cell repertoires in COVID-19. Study-level background: Collection of acute and convalescent COVID-19 samples took place in the United States, Italy and Spain. T cells, B-cell-depleted T cells, or PBMCs provided the cDNA or gDNA that served as material.

Trimming left V 1 base short and J 2 bases short, with 8 bases between. The CDR3 has 14 residues. The germline V gene encodes CDR1 LNHDA and CDR2 SQIVND (reference sequence). The sequenced sample was peripheral blood. The gene calls are TRBV19 and TRBJ1-2, with D possibly TRBD1 on 6 matching bases. This clonotype was sampled from a woman aged 55-69 years with acute or convalescent COVID-19. CDR3 loop: CASSIGTANYGYTF. DNA for the CDR3: TGTGCCAGTAGTATAGGGACAGCAAACTATGGCTACACCTTC.